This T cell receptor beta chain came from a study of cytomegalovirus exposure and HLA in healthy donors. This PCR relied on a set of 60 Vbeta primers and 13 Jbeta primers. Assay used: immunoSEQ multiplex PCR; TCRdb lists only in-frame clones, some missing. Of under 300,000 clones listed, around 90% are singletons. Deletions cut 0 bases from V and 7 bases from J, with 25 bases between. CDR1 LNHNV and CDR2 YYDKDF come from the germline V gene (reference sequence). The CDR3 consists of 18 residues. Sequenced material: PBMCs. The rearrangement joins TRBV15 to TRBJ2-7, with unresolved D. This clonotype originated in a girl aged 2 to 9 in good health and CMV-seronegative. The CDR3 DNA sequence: TGTGCCACCAGCAGAGATTATCCCGACACACGGCTCTGGTGGGAGCAGTACTTC. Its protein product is CATSRDYPDTRLWWEQYF.